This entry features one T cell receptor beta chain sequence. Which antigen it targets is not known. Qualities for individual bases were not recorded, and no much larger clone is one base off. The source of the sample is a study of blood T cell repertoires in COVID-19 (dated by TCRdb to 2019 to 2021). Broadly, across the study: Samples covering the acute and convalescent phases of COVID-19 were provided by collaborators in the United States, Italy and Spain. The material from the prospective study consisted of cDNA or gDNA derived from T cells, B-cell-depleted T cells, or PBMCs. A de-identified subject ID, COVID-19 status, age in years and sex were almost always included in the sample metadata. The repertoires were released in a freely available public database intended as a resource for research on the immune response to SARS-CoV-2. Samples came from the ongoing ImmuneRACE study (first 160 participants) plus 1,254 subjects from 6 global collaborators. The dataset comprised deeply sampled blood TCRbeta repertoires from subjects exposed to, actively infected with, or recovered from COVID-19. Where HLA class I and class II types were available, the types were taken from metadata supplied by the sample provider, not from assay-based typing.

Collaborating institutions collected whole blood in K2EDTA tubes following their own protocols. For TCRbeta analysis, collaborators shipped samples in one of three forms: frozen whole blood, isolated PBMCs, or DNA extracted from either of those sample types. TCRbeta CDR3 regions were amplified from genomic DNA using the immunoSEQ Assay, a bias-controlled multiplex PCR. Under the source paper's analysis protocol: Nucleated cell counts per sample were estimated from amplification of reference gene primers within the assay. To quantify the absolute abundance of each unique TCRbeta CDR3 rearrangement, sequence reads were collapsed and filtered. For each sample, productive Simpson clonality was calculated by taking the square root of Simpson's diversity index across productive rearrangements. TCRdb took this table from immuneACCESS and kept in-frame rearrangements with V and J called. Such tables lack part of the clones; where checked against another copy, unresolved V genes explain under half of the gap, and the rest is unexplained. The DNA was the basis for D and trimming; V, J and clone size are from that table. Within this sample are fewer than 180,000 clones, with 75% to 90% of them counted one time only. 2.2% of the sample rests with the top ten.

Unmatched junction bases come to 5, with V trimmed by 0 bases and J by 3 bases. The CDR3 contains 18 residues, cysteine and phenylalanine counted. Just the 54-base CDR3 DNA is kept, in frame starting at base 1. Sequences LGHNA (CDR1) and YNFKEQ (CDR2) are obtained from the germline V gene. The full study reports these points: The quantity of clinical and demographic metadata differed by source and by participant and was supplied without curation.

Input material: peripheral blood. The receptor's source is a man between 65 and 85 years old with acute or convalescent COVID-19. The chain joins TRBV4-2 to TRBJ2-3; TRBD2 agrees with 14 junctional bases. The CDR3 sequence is CASSQDGTSGSLTDTQYF. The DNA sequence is TGTGCCAGCAGCCAAGATGGGACTAGCGGGAGTTTGACAGATACGCAGTATTTT.